The rows below give T cell receptor beta chains drawn from one sample of a study of neurological immune-mediated disorders. TCRdb independently ran MiXCR on the 5' RACE reads; one entry per CDR3 protein. Of 55,000 to 75,000 distinct CDR3 sequences in the sample, 2.5% were seen once. Sequenced: PBMCs. The receptors stem from a man in his fifties or sixties with multiple sclerosis. The CDR3 runs from the conserved cysteine through the conserved F or W. A D gene is named only where the DNA matches it firmly. Sizes are listed as once, few, many, or a class for an expanded clone.

TRBV12-3/TRBV12-4	NA	TRBJ2-7	many	CASSLGGVEQYF	TGTGCCAGCAGTTTGGGCGGGGTCGAGCAGTACTTC
TRBV6-6	NA	TRBJ2-1	many	CASSPRMYEQFF	TGTGCCAGCAGCCCCAGGATGTATGAGCAGTTCTTC
TRBV5-5	NA	TRBJ1-1	many	CASSLVQAREAFF	TGTGCCAGCAGCTTGGTACAGGCGCGTGAAGCTTTCTTT
TRBV15	TRBD1	TRBJ2-1	many	CATSRDPRSTGAPLYNEQFF	TGTGCCACCAGCAGAGACCCCAGATCTACAGGGGCCCCACTATACAATGAGCAGTTCTTC
TRBV6-6	NA	TRBJ2-3	many	CASSYPLSVGGGTDTQYF	TGTGCCAGCAGTTACCCCCTCTCCGTGGGGGGAGGAACAGATACGCAGTATTTT
TRBV7-2	NA	TRBJ1-2	many	CASSLGRGARYGYTF	TGTGCCAGCAGCTTAGGCCGCGGGGCGCGGTATGGCTACACCTTC
TRBV19	TRBD1	TRBJ1-3	many	CASGQGLGNTIYF	TGTGCCAGTGGACAGGGTCTGGGAAACACCATATATTTT
TRBV5-1	TRBD1	TRBJ2-5	many	CASSLTGAETQYF	TGCGCCAGCAGCTTAACAGGGGCAGAGACCCAGTACTTC
TRBV7-2	NA	TRBJ2-1	many	CASSFYGAGNEQFF	TGTGCCAGCAGCTTCTACGGGGCCGGGAATGAGCAGTTCTTC
TRBV4-3	TRBD1	TRBJ2-7	many	CASSQDRTGVFEQYF	TGCGCCAGCAGCCAAGATAGGACAGGGGTTTTCGAGCAGTACTTC
TRBV6-5	NA	TRBJ1-5	many	CASRKLGQKNQPQHF	TGTGCCAGCAGAAAGCTTGGACAGAAGAATCAGCCCCAGCATTTT
TRBV20-1	NA	TRBJ2-5	many	CSASFGETQYF	TGCAGTGCTAGTTTCGGGGAGACCCAGTACTTC
TRBV4-3	NA	TRBJ2-1	many	CASSQVGGAGNEQFF	TGCGCCAGCAGCCAAGTGGGGGGGGCCGGCAATGAGCAGTTCTTC
TRBV5-6	NA	TRBJ2-5	many	CASSLAGETQYF	TGTGCCAGCAGCTTGGCGGGAGAGACCCAGTACTTC
TRBV10-3	NA	TRBJ1-1	many	CAISMNTEAFF	TGTGCCATCAGCATGAACACTGAAGCTTTCTTT
TRBV11-2	TRBD2	TRBJ2-1	many	CASSISGGAANEQFF	TGTGCCAGCAGCATTAGCGGGGGGGCCGCCAATGAGCAGTTCTTC
TRBV3-1	NA	TRBJ2-5	many	CASSQAGGVGETQYF	TGTGCCAGCAGCCAAGCGGGCGGGGTGGGGGAGACCCAGTACTTC
TRBV7-2	NA	TRBJ1-2	many	CASSSLLDYGYTF	TGTGCCAGCAGCTCCCTTTTGGACTATGGCTACACCTTC
TRBV12-3/TRBV12-4	NA	TRBJ2-1	many	CASSLFVSYNEQFF	TGTGCCAGCAGTTTATTCGTCTCCTACAATGAGCAGTTCTTC
TRBV12-3/TRBV12-4	TRBD2	TRBJ2-1	few	CASNLGTSGGVLDNEQFF	TGTGCCAGCAACCTAGGGACTAGCGGGGGGGTCCTCGACAATGAGCAGTTCTTC
TRBV20-1	NA	TRBJ1-5	many	CSAREAQGYQPQHF	TGCAGTGCTAGAGAGGCACAGGGCTATCAGCCCCAGCATTTT
TRBV18	TRBD1	TRBJ2-7	many	CASSPGTVSYEQYF	TGTGCCAGCTCCCCCGGGACAGTCTCCTACGAGCAGTACTTC